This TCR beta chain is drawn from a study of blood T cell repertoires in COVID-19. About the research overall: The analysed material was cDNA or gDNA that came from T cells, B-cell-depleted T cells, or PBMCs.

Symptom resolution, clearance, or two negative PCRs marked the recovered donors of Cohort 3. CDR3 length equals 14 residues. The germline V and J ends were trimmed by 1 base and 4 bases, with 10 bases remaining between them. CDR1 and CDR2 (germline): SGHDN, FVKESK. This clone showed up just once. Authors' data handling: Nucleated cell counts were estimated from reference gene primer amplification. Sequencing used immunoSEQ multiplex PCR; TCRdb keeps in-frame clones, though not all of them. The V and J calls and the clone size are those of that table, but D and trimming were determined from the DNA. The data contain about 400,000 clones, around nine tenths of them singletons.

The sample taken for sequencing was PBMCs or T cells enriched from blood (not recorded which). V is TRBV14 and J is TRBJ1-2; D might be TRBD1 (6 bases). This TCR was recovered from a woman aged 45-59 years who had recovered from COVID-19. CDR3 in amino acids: CASSQAGTTYGYTF. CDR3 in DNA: TGTGCCAGCAGCCAAGCCGGGACAACCTATGGCTACACCTTC.